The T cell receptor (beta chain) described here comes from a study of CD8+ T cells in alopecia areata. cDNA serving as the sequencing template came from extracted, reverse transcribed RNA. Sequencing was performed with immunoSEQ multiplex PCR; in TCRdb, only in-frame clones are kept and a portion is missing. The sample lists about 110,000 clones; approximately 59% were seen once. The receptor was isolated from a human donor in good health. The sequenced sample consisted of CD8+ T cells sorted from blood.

The CDR3 reads CASSQVSGPGELFF. CDR3 nucleotide sequence: TGTGCCAGCAGCCAAGTCTCGGGGCCCGGGGAGCTGTTTTTT. The rearrangement uses TRBV14 and TRBJ2-2; either TRBD1 or TRBD2 may supply D (5 bases each). Trimming pared 1 base from V and 6 bases from J, leaving 9 bases between. The CDR3 is 14 amino acids. CDR1 and CDR2 (germline): SGHDN, FVKESK.